This record concerns one TCR beta chain sequence. Its antigen is currently unknown. Some clones are missing from TCRdb's copy, which holds only in-frame ones; the method was immunoSEQ multiplex PCR. Among tens of thousands of clones, approximately 86% were seen once, and the ten largest hold 30% to 35%. These data are taken from a study of OX40 agonist ivuxolimab in advanced cancers. Study results and caveats: At 0.1 to 3.0 mg/kg and by week 6, clonal expansion occurred in CD4+ and CD8+ blood T cells. In general, CD8+ T cells held more expanded clones than CD4+ did, on average.

The source of this sequence is an adult with an advanced solid tumor such as melanoma, head and neck, liver or kidney cancer. Specimen: CD4+ or CD8+ T cells sorted from blood, collected in a trial of the OX40 agonist ivuxolimab.

The CDR3 region has the DNA TGTGCCAGCAGCCCCGGACGGTTGGGGAACACTGAAGCTTTCTTT. Translating gives CASSPGRLGNTEAFF. J is TRBJ1-1 and V is TRBV13; no definite D call. V was shortened by 5 bases and J by 1 base, with 14 bases between the two germline ends. This CDR3 comprises 15 residues. Germline CDR1 reads PRHDT; CDR2 reads FYEKMQ (reference sequence).